The sequence of this T cell receptor (beta chain) was determined in a study of OX40 agonist ivuxolimab in advanced cancers. Overall study: Each dose-escalation patient presented with hepatocellular carcinoma, melanoma, renal cell or head and neck cancer. Males comprised roughly four fifths of the group, whose mean age was around 62 years (range about 20 to 90). Patients achieving partial responses numbered three: one hepatocellular carcinoma case and two cutaneous melanoma cases.

V was pared by 4 bases and J by 5 bases, with 14 bases between. CDR3 size: 15 residues. Germline V gene sequence: CDR1 SGHNT, CDR2 YENEEA. Data came from immunoSEQ multiplex PCR; TCRdb stores just in-frame clones and leaves some out. The sample lists approximately 90,000 clones; around 82% were seen once. This rearrangement joins TRBV11-3 to TRBJ2-2; D not certain. The clonotype was recovered from an adult with an advanced solid tumor such as melanoma, head and neck, liver or kidney cancer. The specimen was CD4+ or CD8+ T cells sorted from blood, collected in a trial of the OX40 agonist ivuxolimab. This CDR3 reads CASSSPVGQTGELFF. The DNA for the CDR3 is TGTGCCAGCAGCTCACCCGTCGGGCAGACCGGGGAGCTGTTTTTT.